This T cell receptor beta chain is from a study of shared clonotypes between healthy human individuals (dated by TCRdb to the early 2020s). About the study as a whole: The cohort comprised a couple of women and a few men aged 18 to 49 years. For each donor, CD4 naive and CD4 memory were each run on three plates, CD8 naive on two plates, and CD8 memory on one plate. To estimate repertoire size and how much clonotype sharing occurs between individuals, the study deeply sequenced the blood TCR repertoires of five healthy adults. To increase sequencing depth and limit assay-specific biases, TCR repertoire library preparation and sequencing were carried out by different laboratories using diverse techniques. Between about 0.9 and 10 billion PBMCs per donor were obtained by leukapheresis.

The CDR3 numbers 13 residues from cysteine through phenylalanine. The sequence is cut down to CDR3 DNA, 39 bases in frame from base 1. CDR1 and CDR2 are read off the germline V gene as SGHTA and FQGNSA. The V end loses 8 bases and the J end loses 1 base, and a stretch of 12 bases separates them. Overall study outcomes, separate from this receptor: Compared with non-shared clonotypes, clonotypes shared by all four sorted-subset donors had higher generation probabilities. Naive subsets generally had larger estimated clonotype richness than memory subsets. Sampling was restricted to blood, and TCR repertoires in tissue are likely to differ from TCR repertoires in blood. Pairwise subsampling indicated that sequencing depth was expected to affect the degree of clonotype sharing among donors. Rarefaction of sorted-subset datasets indicated incomplete sequencing despite the large sequencing depth. The genetic and exposure-history diversity represented was limited by the small number of donors. Across four donors, approximately 5% of naive CD4, approximately 3.6% of naive CD8, about 2.3% of memory CD4, and 0.4% of memory CD8 clonotypes were shared.

Using the deep immunoSEQ assay, TCR CDR3 regions were amplified from genomic DNA by multiplex PCR. Extracted genomic DNA from each cell subset was distributed evenly across all wells of several immunoSEQ 96-well plates, and each plate was treated as a replicate. Each replicate PCR for sorted subsets received about 200 ng genomic DNA, equal to about 30,000 T cell genomes. Purified libraries were measured with a Qubit 3.0 fluorometer, size-checked on a Bioanalyzer 2100, and measured again with the KAPA Library Quantification kit. A separate single-read 150-cycle Illumina NextSeq 550 flow cell was used to sequence each immunoSEQ 96-well plate. In the authors' own workflow: Because the immunoSEQ output held only junctional sequences and lacked quality scores, the filtering could not match the filtering applied to full-length reads. Sequences were annotated with PyIR, a Python wrapper for IgBLAST v1.9, and V/J genes and CDR3 were assigned using IMGT germline references. Reads with weak V/J assignments (E-value above 1e-6), missing CDR3, stop codons, out-of-frame junctions, or ambiguous translated residues were removed. V3J clonotypes were defined by identical inferred V gene, J gene, and CDR3 amino acid sequence. To compute the percentage overlap between repertoires, the number of shared unique clonotypes was divided by the size of the smaller repertoire. Richness of each repertoire was evaluated using RTK rarefaction, the Chao1 estimator, and Recon v2.1 estimates of unobserved clonotypes. For all TCRbeta clonotypes obtained by the gDNA method from several donors, generation probabilities were computed with OLGA. TCRdb obtained this table from immuneACCESS and retained in-frame rearrangements with V and J assigned. These tables miss some clones; where compared with another copy, unresolved V genes account for less than half of the shortfall, and the remainder is unexplained. V and J calls and clone size are those listed in that table; D and trimming were worked out from the DNA. The sample data list around 1.1 million clones, and 70% to 80% of these were observed just once. Clones ranked in the top ten supply 0.89% of the sample.

As regards this clone: Its antigen target is currently unknown. Per-nucleotide qualities are absent, and no much larger clonotype sits a single base away.

Donors were healthy HIV-negative adults with no recently reported acute infections or vaccinations. Only Caucasian adults living in Nashville, Tennessee, USA were represented among the donors. CD4+ T cells were enriched by magnetic negative selection, after which naive cells were positively selected on CD45RA and the negative fraction was taken as the memory subset. Blood was collected by leukapheresis, and PBMCs were isolated by Ficoll-Histopaque density gradient centrifugation and then cryopreserved in liquid nitrogen vapor phase. Analytical flow cytometry was used to check the purity and quantity of each magnetically sorted T cell population. Each sorted fraction had its genomic DNA isolated and then quantified by UV absorbance on a Nanodrop 2000c.

The sample comprised memory CD4+ T cells from PBMCs. The cell subset or site label, as the study defines it: CD45RA-negative fraction. The sequence is built from TRBV7-2 and TRBJ2-7, with TRBD1 perhaps the D gene, on 5 matching bases. The receptor was derived from a man younger than 35 in good health. Some clones in this sample may be carry-over from other donors' samples. The encoded CDR3 is CASRPRVSYEQYF. The nucleotides are TGTGCCAGCCGGCCCAGGGTTTCCTACGAGCAGTACTTC.